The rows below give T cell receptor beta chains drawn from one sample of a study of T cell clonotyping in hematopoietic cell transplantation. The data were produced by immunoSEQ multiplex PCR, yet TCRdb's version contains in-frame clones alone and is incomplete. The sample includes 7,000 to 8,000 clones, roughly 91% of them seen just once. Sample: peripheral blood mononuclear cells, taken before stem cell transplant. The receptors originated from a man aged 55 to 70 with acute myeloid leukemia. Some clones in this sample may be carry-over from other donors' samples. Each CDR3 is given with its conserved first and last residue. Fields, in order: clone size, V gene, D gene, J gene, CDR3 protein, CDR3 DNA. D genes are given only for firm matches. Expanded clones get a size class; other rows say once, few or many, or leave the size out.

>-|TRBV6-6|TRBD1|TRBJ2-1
CASSSGQVLPGEQFF
TGTGCCAGCAGTTCGGGACAGGTCCTCCCCGGTGAGCAGTTCTTC
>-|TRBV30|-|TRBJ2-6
CAGGQFGANVLTF
TGTGCCGGCGGACAGTTTGGGGCCAACGTCCTGACTTTC
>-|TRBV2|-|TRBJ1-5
CASSSHWSNQPQHF
TGTGCCAGCAGTTCGCACTGGAGCAATCAGCCCCAGCATTTT
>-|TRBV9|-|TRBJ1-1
CASSVGHPNTEAFF
TGTGCCAGCAGCGTAGGACACCCGAACACTGAAGCTTTCTTT
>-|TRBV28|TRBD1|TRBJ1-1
CASRKQGANTEAFF
TGTGCCAGCAGGAAACAGGGGGCGAACACTGAAGCTTTCTTT
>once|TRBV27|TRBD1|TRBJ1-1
CASSLDKQGIKAFF
TGTGCCAGCAGTTTGGACAAACAGGGGATAAAAGCTTTCTTT
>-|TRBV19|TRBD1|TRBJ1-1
CASFLRDRGYEAFF
TGTGCCAGTTTCTTACGGGACAGGGGGTATGAAGCTTTCTTT
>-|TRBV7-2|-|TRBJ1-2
CASSLKGWGPDGYTF
TGTGCCAGCAGCTTAAAGGGATGGGGACCAGACGGCTACACCTTC
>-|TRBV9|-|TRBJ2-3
CASSVSGASTDTQYF
TGTGCCAGCAGCGTATCGGGAGCGAGCACAGATACGCAGTATTTT
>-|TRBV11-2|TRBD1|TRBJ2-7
CASSLRTGAYEQYF
TGTGCCAGCAGCCTACGGACAGGGGCCTACGAGCAGTACTTC
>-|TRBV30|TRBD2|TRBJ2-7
CAGGTSGQFNVGYEQYF
TGTGCCGGTGGGACTAGCGGGCAGTTTAACGTGGGCTACGAGCAGTACTTC
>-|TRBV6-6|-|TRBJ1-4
CAAREGEWEKLFF
TGTGCCGCCCGGGAAGGCGAATGGGAAAAACTGTTTTTT
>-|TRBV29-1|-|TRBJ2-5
CSVVEQETQYF
TGCAGCGTAGTCGAGCAAGAGACCCAGTACTTC
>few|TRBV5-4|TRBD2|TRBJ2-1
CASSLGGETYNEQFF
TGTGCCAGCAGCCTCGGGGGGGAGACCTACAATGAGCAGTTCTTC
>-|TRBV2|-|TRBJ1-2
CASSLSGHTF
TGTGCCAGCAGTTTAAGTGGTCACACCTTC
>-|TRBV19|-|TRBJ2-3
CAVYREDTDTQYF
TGTGCCGTCTACAGGGAGGACACAGATACGCAGTATTTT
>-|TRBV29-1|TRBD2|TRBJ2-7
CSVEGDRATSGRTYEQYF
TGCAGCGTTGAAGGGGACAGGGCAACTAGCGGGAGGACCTACGAGCAGTACTTC
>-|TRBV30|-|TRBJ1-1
CAWTPNRANTEAFF
TGTGCCTGGACCCCAAATCGGGCGAACACTGAAGCTTTCTTT
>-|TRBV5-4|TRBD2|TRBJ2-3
CASSLGGGRQDTQYF
TGTGCCAGCAGCTTGGGTGGCGGGAGGCAAGATACGCAGTATTTT
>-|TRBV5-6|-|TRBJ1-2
CASSRTMDTNYGYTF
TGTGCCAGCAGCCGCACAATGGACACTAACTATGGCTACACCTTC
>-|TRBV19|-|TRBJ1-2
CASSQTKTNYGYTF
TGTGCCAGTAGCCAAACTAAGACGAACTATGGCTACACCTTC
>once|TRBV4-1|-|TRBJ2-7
CASSLTRDAYEQYF
TGCGCCAGCAGCCTTACCAGGGACGCCTACGAGCAGTACTTC
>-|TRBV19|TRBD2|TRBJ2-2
CASIAGGDTGELFF
TGTGCCAGTATTGCGGGGGGTGACACCGGGGAGCTGTTTTTT
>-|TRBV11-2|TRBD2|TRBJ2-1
CASSLKTSGANEQFF
TGTGCCAGCAGCCTTAAAACTAGCGGTGCCAATGAGCAGTTCTTC
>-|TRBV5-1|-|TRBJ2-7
CASSLGDLSEQYF
TGCGCCAGCAGTTTGGGGGACCTCAGCGAGCAGTACTTC
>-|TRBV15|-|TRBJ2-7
CATSGRKGGTSYEQYF
TGTGCCACCAGCGGACGGAAGGGCGGAACCTCCTACGAGCAGTACTTC
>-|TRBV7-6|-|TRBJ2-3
CASSLRRSGGAGDTQYF
TGTGCCAGCAGCTTACGGCGGTCGGGGGGCGCCGGAGATACGCAGTATTTT
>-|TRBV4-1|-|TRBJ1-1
CASSQDPTRDTEAFF
TGCGCCAGCAGCCAAGATCCGACAAGGGACACTGAAGCTTTCTTT
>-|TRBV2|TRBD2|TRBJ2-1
CASFRRASGSYEQFF
TGTGCCAGCTTCAGACGGGCTAGCGGGAGCTATGAGCAGTTCTTC
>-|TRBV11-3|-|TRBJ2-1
CASSPGRGSYNEQFF
TGTGCCAGCAGTCCGGGGAGGGGGTCCTACAATGAGCAGTTCTTC
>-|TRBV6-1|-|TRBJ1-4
CATGMRVYEKLFF
TGTGCCACCGGAATGCGGGTATATGAAAAACTGTTTTTT
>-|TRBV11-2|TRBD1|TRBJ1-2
CASSRAQGASNYGYTF
TGTGCCAGCAGCCGAGCCCAGGGGGCTAGTAACTATGGCTACACCTTC
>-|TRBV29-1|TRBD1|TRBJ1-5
CSVVGTGGGQPQHF
TGCAGCGTTGTAGGGACAGGGGGCGGGCAGCCCCAGCATTTT
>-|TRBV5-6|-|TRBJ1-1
CASSFFSLWNTEAFF
TGTGCCAGCAGCTTTTTCTCTTTATGGAACACTGAAGCTTTCTTT
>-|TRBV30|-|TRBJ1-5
CAWSVTGVNQPQHF
TGTGCCTGGAGTGTAACCGGGGTCAATCAGCCCCAGCATTTT
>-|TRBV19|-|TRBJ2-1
CASSIYRGRGFKVF
TGTGCCAGTAGTATTTATCGAGGGAGGGGGTTCAAGGTCTTC
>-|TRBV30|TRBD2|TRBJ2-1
CAWTQRGKGEQFF
TGTGCCTGGACCCAGCGGGGGAAGGGTGAGCAGTTCTTC
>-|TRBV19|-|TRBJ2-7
CASSIGSSYEQYF
TGTGCCAGTAGTATAGGCAGCTCCTACGAGCAGTACTTC
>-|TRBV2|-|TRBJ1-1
CASRMGRGTEAFF
TGTGCCAGCAGGATGGGTAGGGGTACTGAAGCTTTCTTT
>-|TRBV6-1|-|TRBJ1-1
CASSDNINTEAFF
TGTGCCAGCAGTGATAACATCAACACTGAAGCTTTCTTT
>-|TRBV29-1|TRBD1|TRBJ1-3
CSVYENRGSGNTIYF
TGCAGCGTATACGAAAACAGGGGATCTGGAAACACCATATATTTT
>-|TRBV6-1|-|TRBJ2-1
CASSEAGRNYNEQFF
TGTGCCAGCAGTGAAGCGGGAAGGAACTACAATGAGCAGTTCTTC
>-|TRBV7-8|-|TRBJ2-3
CASSPVGRTDTQYF
TGTGCCAGCAGCCCCGTGGGGAGGACAGATACGCAGTATTTT
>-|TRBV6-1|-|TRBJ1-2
CASAANYGYTF
TGTGCCAGCGCCGCTAACTATGGCTACACCTTC
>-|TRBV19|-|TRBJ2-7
CASSPRGGGGEQYF
TGTGCCAGTAGCCCGAGAGGGGGCGGAGGGGAGCAGTACTTC
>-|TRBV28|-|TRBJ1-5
CASSLRPSNQPQHF
TGTGCCAGCAGTTTAAGGCCTAGCAATCAGCCCCAGCATTTT
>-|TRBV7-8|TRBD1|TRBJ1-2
CASSLVNRGLKGYGYTF
TGTGCCAGCAGCTTAGTAAACAGGGGGCTAAAAGGGTATGGCTACACCTTC
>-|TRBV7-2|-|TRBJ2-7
CASSFDRLSYEQYF
TGTGCCAGCAGCTTCGACAGGCTATCCTACGAGCAGTACTTC